The 9 T cell receptor beta chains below all came from one sample that was sequenced in a study of a mutant IDH1 vaccine in newly diagnosed glioma. Profiling relied on immunoSEQ multiplex PCR, and the TCRdb table lists in-frame clones only, not all of them. Found here are some 60,000 clones, 84% of them singletons; the top ten hold roughly 3.6%. Time point indicated: week 11, during vaccination. Topical imiquimod accompanied each vaccine dose, which consisted of 300 ug of mutant IDH1 20-mer peptide. These TCRs' antigens remain unknown. The sample here was PBMCs, taken from a glioma patient whose treatment included an IDH1 peptide vaccine. Receptors were obtained from a young man with glioma.

This clone is a singleton in its sample. The chain joins TRBV19 to TRBJ2-4, with 7 bases that match TRBD1. Germline V gene sequence: CDR1 LNHDA, CDR2 SQIVND (reference sequence). The CDR3 spans 14 residues. V dropped 6 bases and J dropped 9; count of bases not matched to a gene: 11. CDR3: CASSKDRRILIQYF. For the CDR3, the DNA is TGTGCCAGTAGCAAGGACAGGCGAATCCTCATTCAGTACTTC.

V and J are TRBV30 and TRBJ1-2, with a possible D match to TRBD1 (5 bases). The CDR3 is 13 residues long. Germline V gene lookup returns CDR1 GTSNPN and CDR2 SVGIG (reference sequence). V lost 1 base, J lost 4 bases, and 10 bases lay in between. In nucleotides, the CDR3 is TGTGCCTGGAGTGGGGGCGCCTCCTATGGCTACACCTTC. This codes for CAWSGGASYGYTF.

V gene TRBV5-1 combines with J gene TRBJ1-2; D is undetermined. Germline values: CDR1 SGHRS, CDR2 YFSETQ. This CDR3 is 13 amino acids long. Trimming took 0 bases from V and 8 from J, leaving 11 bases between them. The CDR3 protein is CASSLEGLDGYTF. The CDR3, as DNA: TGCGCCAGCAGCTTGGAAGGGTTAGACGGCTACACCTTC.

This chain connects TRBV30 to TRBJ2-1, with 9 bases aligning to TRBD1. Per germline, CDR1 GTSNPN and CDR2 SVGIG (reference sequence). V shed 0 bases, J shed 6 bases, and the junction held 6 bases outside the gene matches. The CDR3 sequence is 15 residues long. The CDR3 bases are TGTGCCTGGAGTGTTCGTGACAGGGGGGGCAATGAGCAGTTCTTC. This gives the protein CAWSVRDRGGNEQFF.

The chain has TRBV4-1 and TRBJ2-2, with unresolved D. Germline CDR1 MGHRA, CDR2 YSYEKL. The CDR3 length is 15 residues. Trimming left V 4 bases short and J 1 base short, with 10 bases between. The CDR3 nucleotides read TGCGCCAGCAGCCGAGCGACCCGGAACACCGGGGAGCTGTTTTTT. Its protein product is CASSRATRNTGELFF.

The rearrangement uses TRBV7-8 and TRBJ2-5; unclear D gene. Per germline, CDR1 SGHVS and CDR2 FQNEAQ. CDR3 length: 15 residues. V lost 1 base and J 5 bases, leaving 14 bases between the germline ends. The CDR3 loop is CASSLGWAKRETQYF. For the CDR3, the DNA is TGTGCCAGCAGCTTAGGCTGGGCAAAAAGGGAGACCCAGTACTTC.

This rearrangement joins TRBV7-2 to TRBJ2-1, with a weak D call TRBD2 (6 bases). The CDR3 covers 17 residues. V dropped 5 bases and J dropped 8 bases, with 25 bases sitting between them. The germline V gene encodes CDR1 SGHTA and CDR2 FQGNSA. The CDR3 is CASSNDGRKAGLDEQFF. The CDR3 coding sequence is TGTGCCAGCAGCAATGACGGGCGGAAGGCGGGGTTGGATGAGCAGTTCTTC.

This clone came up a few times. The rearrangement joins TRBV28 to TRBJ2-7, with TRBD1 matching over 9 bases. The V gene's germline CDR1 is MDHEN and CDR2 SYDVKM. The CDR3 runs to 16 residues. Losses at the gene ends were 3 bases for V and 1 base for J; bases not matched to a gene: 7. The CDR3 protein is CASSFVLGTGSYEQYF. CDR3 in DNA: TGTGCCAGCAGTTTCGTTTTAGGGACAGGGTCCTACGAGCAGTACTTC.

V is TRBV7-8 and J is TRBJ2-3; D is unclear. Germline CDR1 reads SGHVS; CDR2 reads FQNEAQ. Trimming took 5 bases from V and 0 from J, leaving 15 bases between them. CDR3 length equals 16 residues. CDR3 nucleotide sequence: TGTGCCAGCAGCCTCAGAGGCGCACTAAGCACAGATACGCAGTATTTT. Translated, it gives CASSLRGALSTDTQYF.